The 32 T cell receptor beta chains listed next were all sequenced from one sample in a study of CD8 T cells in Susac syndrome. After extraction with the RNeasy kit, roughly 0.45 to 1 ug of the RNA was reverse transcribed using random hexamers. TCRdb re-derived calls from the immunoSEQ multiplex PCR reads in MiXCR, one entry per CDR3 protein. This sample has more than 130,000 distinct CDR3 sequences, with roughly 94% found just once. The source material was CD8+ T cells from PBMCs. All receptors come from a human donor in good health.

The chain has TRBV28 and TRBJ2-7; a possible D gene is TRBD2 (5 bases). Trimming shortened V by 3 bases and J by 2 bases, and 17 bases separated the two germline ends. The CDR3 consists of 16 residues. The germline V gene has CDR1 MDHEN and CDR2 SYDVKM. The CDR3 DNA reads TGTGCCAGCAGTTTTGCATTGGCGGGCCCAGCCTACGAGCAGTACTTC. Protein sequence: CASSFALAGPAYEQYF. Looking up the rest from reference TRBV28 and TRBJ2-7 gives the full variable domain: DVKVTQSSRYLVKRTGEKVFLECVQDMDHENMFWYRQDPGLGLRLIYFSYDVKMKEKGDIPEGYSVSREKKERFSLILESASTNQTSMYLCASSFALAGPAYEQYFGPGTRLTVT.

V and J are TRBV9 and TRBJ1-1; D unclear. The CDR3 runs to 12 residues. Trimming took off 4 bases at V and 0 bases at J, with 4 bases between the two ends. Germline assignment: CDR1 SGDLS and CDR2 YYNGEE. As DNA, the CDR3 is TGTGCCAGCAGCCCACTGAACACTGAAGCTTTCTTT. It codes for CASSPLNTEAFF.

This chain links TRBV19 with TRBJ2-1; TRBD2 matches 11 bases. Trimming removed 10 bases from V and 7 bases from J; junction bases left unmatched: 12. CDR3 length: 15 amino acids. Germline V gene lookup returns CDR1 LNHDA and CDR2 SQIVND (reference sequence). The DNA of the CDR3 is TGTGCCATTAGCCGGGTAGCGGGAGGGCTTAATGAGCAGTTCTTC. It codes for CAISRVAGGLNEQFF. The entire variable domain, with the rest obtained from reference TRBV19 and TRBJ2-1, is as follows: DGGITQSPKYLFRKEGQNVTLSCEQNLNHDAMYWYRQDPGQGLRLIYYSQIVNDFQKGDIAEGYSVSREKKESFPLTVTSAQKNPTAFYLCAISRVAGGLNEQFFGPGTRLTVL.

The chain recombines TRBV27 with TRBJ2-5; D remains unclear. This CDR3 is 14 amino acids long. Germline CDR1 reads MNHEY; CDR2 reads SMNVEV (reference sequence). V was cut by 5 bases and J by 3 bases, with 13 bases left in between. The CDR3 loop is CASSPWSSEETQYF. CDR3 sequence (DNA): TGTGCCAGCAGTCCTTGGAGTAGTGAAGAGACCCAGTACTTC.

The J gene is TRBJ1-5, the V gene TRBV28; D gene unclear. Trimming removed 9 bases from V and 7 bases from J, with 13 bases in between. This CDR3 is 12 amino acids long. Germline CDR1 is MDHEN and CDR2 is SYDVKM. The CDR3 loop reads CARGKEGQPQHF. The CDR3 bases are TGTGCCAGGGGGAAGGAGGGACAGCCCCAGCATTTT.

This clonotype has just one count. V is TRBV6-1 and J is TRBJ1-5, with D possibly matching TRBD1 (5 bases). This CDR3 spans 15 amino acids. Germline V gene data show CDR1 as MNHNS and CDR2 as SASEGT. Trimming removed 3 bases from V and 0 bases from J, with 9 bases in between. The DNA of the CDR3 is TGTGCCAGCAGTGACAGGGACTATAGCAATCAGCCCCAGCATTTT. Translating gives CASSDRDYSNQPQHF.

The chain joins TRBV4-3 to TRBJ2-7; 8 bases fit TRBD1. The CDR3 length is 14 residues. The V and J ends lost 2 bases and 5 bases, in that order; junction bases with no gene match: 5. Germline V gives CDR1 LGHNA, CDR2 YSLEER. CDR3 protein: CASSQSGQGNEQYF. The DNA for the CDR3 is TGCGCCAGCAGCCAATCTGGACAGGGCAACGAGCAGTACTTC.

The chain is built from TRBV5-6 and TRBJ2-3, with D maybe TRBD1 (5 bases). V was shortened by 4 bases and J by 2 bases, with 11 bases between the two germline ends. Germline CDR1 reads SGHDT; CDR2 reads YYEEEE. The CDR3 spans 14 residues. DNA of the CDR3: TGTGCCAGCAGCACCTGGACAACCACAGATACGCAGTATTTT. It encodes CASSTWTTTDTQYF.

There are a few counts of this clonotype. The chain uses TRBV4-1 and TRBJ2-2; 8 bases align to TRBD1. V shed 8 bases, J shed 4 bases, and the junction held 12 bases outside the gene matches. Germline CDR1 reads MGHRA; CDR2 reads YSYEKL. The CDR3 extends over 16 amino acids. The CDR3 loop is CASVSKDREATGELFF. The CDR3 region has the DNA TGCGCCAGCGTCAGCAAGGACAGGGAGGCCACCGGGGAGCTGTTTTTT.

This clonotype has just a few counts. The rearrangement links TRBV23-1 to TRBJ1-1; 8 nucleotides line up with TRBD1. TRBV23-1 falls under the ORF class, with uncertain function. The CDR3 contains 19 residues. Trimming removed 3 bases from V and 0 bases from J; junction bases left unmatched: 15. CDR3 coding DNA: TGCGCCAGCAGTCACTTCGACAGGGGTTTGGCACGGATGAACACTGAAGCTTTCTTT. Protein: CASSHFDRGLARMNTEAFF.

This chain uses TRBV9 with TRBJ2-5, with TRBD2 as a possible D gene (5 bases). The germline CDR1 and CDR2 sequences are SGDLS and YYNGEE. CDR3 length equals 14 residues. V was clipped by 0 bases and J by 5 bases, with 11 bases between them. CDR3 sequence: CASSVEGDRETQYF. The CDR3, as DNA: TGTGCCAGCAGCGTAGAGGGAGACCGGGAGACCCAGTACTTC. The entire variable domain, with the rest obtained from reference TRBV9 and TRBJ2-5, is as follows: DSGVTQTPKHLITATGQRVTLRCSPRSGDLSVYWYQQSLDQGLQFLIQYYNGEERAKGNILERFSAQQFPDLHSELNLSSLELGDSALYFCASSVEGDRETQYFGPGTRLLVL.

The chain employs TRBV7-9 and TRBJ2-5, with D possibly being TRBD2 (5 bases). The CDR3 totals 13 residues. Germline V CDR1 and CDR2: SEHNR, FQNEAQ (reference sequence). V lost 7 bases to trimming and J lost 5 bases, with 14 bases between them. The CDR3 DNA is TGTGCCAGCAACCCCCCGGGATGGGAGACCCAGTACTTC. Its translation: CASNPPGWETQYF.

The chain recombines TRBV27 with TRBJ1-5, with unresolved D. CDR1 and CDR2 (germline): MNHEY, SMNVEV (reference sequence). V dropped 10 bases and J dropped 7 bases, with 20 bases sitting between them. The length of the CDR3 is 14 residues. The DNA for the CDR3 is TGTGCCACCTCGGTCAGTTCTTTTGGACAGCCCCAGCATTTT. It translates to CATSVSSFGQPQHF.

This clonotype was seen once. V gene TRBV30 combines with J gene TRBJ2-1; either TRBD1 or TRBD2 may supply D (5 bases each). This CDR3 contains 14 residues. V lost 0 bases to trimming and J lost 9 bases, with 15 bases between them. CDR1 is GTSNPN and CDR2 is SVGIG in the germline V gene (reference sequence). The CDR3 coding sequence is TGTGCCTGGAGTGTACTGGGGACCGCCAGTGAGCAGTTCTTC. Protein: CAWSVLGTASEQFF.

J is TRBJ2-1 and V is TRBV27; 10 bases match TRBD2. Per the germline V gene, CDR1 is MNHEY and CDR2 is SMNVEV (reference sequence). This CDR3 contains 14 residues. The junction had 4 bases not matched to a gene; V was cut back by 5 bases and J by 6 bases. CDR3 loop: CASSQGLAANEQFF. The CDR3 bases are TGTGCCAGCAGTCAAGGACTAGCGGCCAATGAGCAGTTCTTC.

CDR3 in DNA: TGTGCCAGTTCTACATCCCTGGCTGAGACCCAGTACTTC. Amino acids: CASSTSLAETQYF. The chain employs TRBV19 and TRBJ2-5; D call uncertain. The germline V and J ends were trimmed by 8 bases and 5 bases, with 15 bases remaining between them. This CDR3 region has 13 residues. Germline V gene sequence: CDR1 LNHDA, CDR2 SQIVND (reference sequence).

V usage is TRBV7-9 and J usage is TRBJ2-1; 7 bases agree with TRBD2. V gave up 3 bases and J gave up 3 bases; unmatched junction bases: 5. The CDR3 has 15 amino acids. Germline V CDR1 and CDR2: SEHNR, FQNEAQ (reference sequence). As DNA, the CDR3 is TGTGCCAGCAGCTTCCGGGAGGCGGGCTACAATGAGCAGTTCTTC. It specifies CASSFREAGYNEQFF.

V usage is TRBV10-3 and J usage is TRBJ1-1; D gene uncertain. The V and J ends lost 0 bases and 8 bases respectively, with 10 bases between them. The CDR3 extends over 13 amino acids. Germline-derived CDR1 and CDR2 are ENHRY and SYGVKD. Here the CDR3 reads CAISESYKVEAFF. In DNA, the CDR3 is TGTGCCATCAGTGAGTCATATAAGGTGGAAGCTTTCTTT.

The chain has TRBV4-1 and TRBJ1-1; D call uncertain. CDR3 length: 13 residues. The V and J ends lost 4 bases and 2 bases respectively, with 8 bases between them. CDR1 is MGHRA and CDR2 is YSYEKL in the germline V gene. Here the CDR3 DNA reads TGCGCCAGCAGCCCAGACCTTAACACTGAAGCTTTCTTT. Its translation is CASSPDLNTEAFF.

The chain combines TRBV27 with TRBJ2-3; D is unclear. V lost 5 bases and J 4 bases, leaving 13 bases between the germline ends. Germline V gene sequence: CDR1 MNHEY, CDR2 SMNVEV (reference sequence). The CDR3 sequence is 14 residues long. CDR3 in amino acids: CASSGVPFSDTQYF. The CDR3 nucleotides read TGTGCCAGCAGTGGTGTCCCCTTCTCAGATACGCAGTATTTT.

The gene calls are TRBV7-9 and TRBJ2-1, with 9 bases matching TRBD1. CDR3 length: 17 residues. Germline V gene data show CDR1 as SEHNR and CDR2 as FQNEAQ (reference sequence). J lost 2 bases, V lost 5 bases, and 10 bases had no gene match. For the CDR3, the DNA is TGTGCCAGCAGCATCAGACAGGGGGTGAAGACCTACAATGAGCAGTTCTTC. It translates to CASSIRQGVKTYNEQFF. The whole variable domain, remainder taken from reference TRBV7-9 and TRBJ2-1, is DTGVSQNPRHKITKRGQNVTFRCDPISEHNRLYWYRQTLGQGPEFLTYFQNEAQLEKSRLLSDRFSAERPKGSFSTLEIQRTEQGDSAMYLCASSIRQGVKTYNEQFFGPGTRLTVL.

The chain is built from TRBV4-2 and TRBJ2-1; possibly TRBD2 for D (5 bases). The CDR3 contains 13 residues. V was pared by 4 bases and J by 8 bases, with 12 bases between. Per germline, CDR1 LGHNA and CDR2 YNFKEQ. The CDR3 nucleotides are TGTGCCAGCAGCCTCGGGGTCAATGATGAGCAGTTCTTC. Translating it yields CASSLGVNDEQFF.

The CDR3 coding sequence is TGTGCCAGCAGTTTCAGGGGGCGCAGGACCTACGAGCAGTACTTC. Translated, it gives CASSFRGRRTYEQYF. The gene calls are TRBV28 and TRBJ2-7; 8 bases are shared with TRBD1. Trimming removed 3 bases from V and 2 bases from J; junction bases left unmatched: 6. There are 15 residues in the CDR3. Germline V gene data show CDR1 as MDHEN and CDR2 as SYDVKM.

V usage is TRBV7-3 and J usage is TRBJ2-2; no reliable D call. Germline V CDR1 and CDR2: SGHTA, FQGTGA. V gave up 2 bases and J gave up 8 bases, with 12 bases separating them. The CDR3 is 14 residues long. The CDR3 DNA reads TGTGCCAGCAGCTTATATGGTACCTTGGGGGAGCTGTTTTTT. Translated: CASSLYGTLGELFF.

V usage is TRBV20-1 and J usage is TRBJ2-3; no firm D call. This CDR3 is built from 14 residues. The V gene's germline CDR1 is DFQATT and CDR2 SNEGSKA (reference sequence). V was shortened by 2 bases and J by 0 bases, with 9 bases between the two germline ends. CDR3 sequence: CSARLPGSTDTQYF. The CDR3, as DNA: TGCAGTGCTAGACTCCCCGGGAGCACAGATACGCAGTATTTT.

The chain has TRBV7-2 and TRBJ2-7; the match to TRBD2 covers 7 bases. Germline V gives CDR1 SGHTA, CDR2 FQGNSA. This CDR3 has 14 amino acids. V lost 8 bases and J lost 4; bases outside the gene matches: 11. The CDR3 loop is CASAGWGSGYEQYF. The CDR3 nucleotides read TGTGCCAGCGCCGGATGGGGTAGCGGGTACGAGCAGTACTTC.

The chain has TRBV27 and TRBJ2-1, with 9 bases matching TRBD1. This CDR3 is built from 12 residues. The ends lost 5 bases at V and 10 bases at J; junction bases unmatched: 3. Looked up from germline, CDR1 is MNHEY and CDR2 is SMNVEV (reference sequence). The DNA for the CDR3 is TGTGCCAGCAGTCAAGGGACAGGGGAGCAGTTCTTC. It encodes CASSQGTGEQFF.

This chain uses TRBV28 with TRBJ2-5; D gene uncertain. Germline V CDR1 and CDR2: MDHEN, SYDVKM. This CDR3 is 13 amino acids long. Trimming shortened V by 3 bases and J by 5 bases, and 10 bases separated the two germline ends. The CDR3 here is CASSLTLGETQYF. The CDR3 DNA is TGTGCCAGCAGTTTGACCCTGGGGGAGACCCAGTACTTC.

The V and J genes are TRBV29-1 and TRBJ2-3; TRBD2 agrees at 12 bases. CDR3 size: 16 residues. Unmatched junction bases numbered 8, after V lost 1 base and J lost 6 bases. Looked up from germline, CDR1 is SQVTM and CDR2 is ANQGSEA. CDR3 in DNA: TGCAGCGTTGAAGGACTAGCGGGAGAATGGCGGGATACGCAGTATTTT. Protein sequence: CSVEGLAGEWRDTQYF.

The chain recombines TRBV30 with TRBJ1-5, with a weak D call TRBD1 (6 bases). The CDR3 has 14 residues. CDR1 and CDR2 (germline): GTSNPN, SVGIG (reference sequence). Trimming shortened V by 2 bases and J by 0 bases, and 8 bases separated the two germline ends. CDR3: CAWSRGASNQPQHF. The CDR3 region has the DNA TGTGCCTGGAGTAGGGGGGCTAGCAATCAGCCCCAGCATTTT.

The gene calls are TRBV5-4 and TRBJ2-3, with D possibly being TRBD1 (6 bases). With 6 bases removed from V and 1 base from J, the gap between germline ends came to 15 bases. Germline V gene lookup returns CDR1 SGHNT and CDR2 YYREEE (reference sequence). The CDR3 runs to 15 residues. The CDR3 DNA sequence: TGTGCCAGCACCCCGACAGGCGCGGGCACAGATACGCAGTATTTT. Residues: CASTPTGAGTDTQYF.

The gene calls are TRBV19 and TRBJ2-5; D ambiguous. Germline V gene lookup returns CDR1 LNHDA and CDR2 SQIVND (reference sequence). CDR3 length equals 12 residues. Trimming stripped 10 bases from V and 4 bases from J, with 13 bases between. In DNA, the CDR3 is TGTGCCACCACGGGCCCGCGAGAGACCCAGTACTTC. This translates into CATTGPRETQYF.